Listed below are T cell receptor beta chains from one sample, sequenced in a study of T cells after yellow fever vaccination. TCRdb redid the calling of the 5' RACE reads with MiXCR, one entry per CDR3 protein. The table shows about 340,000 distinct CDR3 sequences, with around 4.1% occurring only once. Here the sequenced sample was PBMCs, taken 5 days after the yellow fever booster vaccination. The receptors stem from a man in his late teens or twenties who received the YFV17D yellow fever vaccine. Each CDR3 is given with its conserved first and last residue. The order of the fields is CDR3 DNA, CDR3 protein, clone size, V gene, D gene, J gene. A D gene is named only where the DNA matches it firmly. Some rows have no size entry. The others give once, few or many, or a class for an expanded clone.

CDR3nt: TGTGCCAGCAGCTCTGCCGGGACAGGTCACAATGAGCAGTTCTTC
CDR3aa: CASSSAGTGHNEQFF
abundance: NA
v_gene: TRBV5-4
d_gene: TRBD1
j_gene: TRBJ2-1

CDR3nt: TGTGCCAGTAGGACAGGGGGTACTGAAGCTTTCTTT
CDR3aa: CASRTGGTEAFF
abundance: many
v_gene: TRBV27
d_gene: TRBD1
j_gene: TRBJ1-1

CDR3nt: TGTGCCAGCAGCCAACCTAGCGGACCCGTAGCCACAGATACGCAGTATTTT
CDR3aa: CASSQPSGPVATDTQYF
abundance: NA
v_gene: TRBV4-2
d_gene: TRBD2
j_gene: TRBJ2-3

CDR3nt: TGTGCCAGCAGAGGGCCCGGGAGCAATCAGCCCCAGCATTTT
CDR3aa: CASRGPGSNQPQHF
abundance: NA
v_gene: TRBV12-3/TRBV12-4
d_gene: NA
j_gene: TRBJ1-5

CDR3nt: TGTGCCAGCAGTTTAACGACAGGGAACACCGGGGAGCTGTTTTTT
CDR3aa: CASSLTTGNTGELFF
abundance: many
v_gene: TRBV12-3/TRBV12-4
d_gene: NA
j_gene: TRBJ2-2

CDR3nt: TGTGCCAGCGGCCGGGACAGGGAGGAAGCTTTCTTT
CDR3aa: CASGRDREEAFF
abundance: many
v_gene: TRBV7-2
d_gene: TRBD1
j_gene: TRBJ1-1

CDR3nt: TGCGCCAGCAGCTTGCCGTCGGGTAATGAAAAACTGTTTTTT
CDR3aa: CASSLPSGNEKLFF
abundance: NA
v_gene: TRBV5-1
d_gene: NA
j_gene: TRBJ1-4

CDR3nt: TGCGCCAGCAGATTGGAGGGGGGGTCGGCAAATGGCTACACCTTC
CDR3aa: CASRLEGGSANGYTF
abundance: once
v_gene: TRBV5-1
d_gene: NA
j_gene: TRBJ1-2

CDR3nt: TGTGCCAGCACCATCCCGGGACAGGGGGCCCGGGGCTACACCTTC
CDR3aa: CASTIPGQGARGYTF
abundance: NA
v_gene: TRBV7-8
d_gene: TRBD1
j_gene: TRBJ1-2

CDR3nt: TGCGCCAGCAGCCAAGGATTCGGACCTAATGAAAAACTGTTTTTT
CDR3aa: CASSQGFGPNEKLFF
abundance: few
v_gene: TRBV4-1
d_gene: NA
j_gene: TRBJ1-4

CDR3nt: TGTGCCAGTGCGGAGGGTGGTAATTCACCCCTCCACTTT
CDR3aa: CASAEGGNSPLHF
abundance: few
v_gene: TRBV19
d_gene: NA
j_gene: TRBJ1-6

CDR3nt: TGTGCCAGCAGTTTCCGAGGGGCTGGGGCGATGAATACTGAAGCTTTCTTT
CDR3aa: CASSFRGAGAMNTEAFF
abundance: few
v_gene: TRBV6-2/TRBV6-3
d_gene: NA
j_gene: TRBJ1-1

CDR3nt: TGCGCCAGCAGCCTACTGACTAGCGGCTCCTACGAGCAGTACTTC
CDR3aa: CASSLLTSGSYEQYF
abundance: many
v_gene: TRBV5-1
d_gene: TRBD2
j_gene: TRBJ2-7

CDR3nt: TGTGCCAGCGCCCCGGTCCGGGAGACCCAGTACTTC
CDR3aa: CASAPVRETQYF
abundance: NA
v_gene: TRBV6-2/TRBV6-3
d_gene: NA
j_gene: TRBJ2-5

CDR3nt: TGTGCCAGCAGTCCGTCCTCAGGGAGTGTGGAGACCCAGTACTTC
CDR3aa: CASSPSSGSVETQYF
abundance: many
v_gene: TRBV27
d_gene: NA
j_gene: TRBJ2-5

CDR3nt: TGTGCCAGCGTCACCGGTGGGGGTCAAGAGACCCAGTACTTC
CDR3aa: CASVTGGGQETQYF
abundance: many
v_gene: TRBV6-2/TRBV6-3
d_gene: NA
j_gene: TRBJ2-5

CDR3nt: TGTGCCAGCACCATAGGGGAGAACACTGAAGCTTTCTTT
CDR3aa: CASTIGENTEAFF
abundance: NA
v_gene: TRBV18
d_gene: NA
j_gene: TRBJ1-1

CDR3nt: TGCGCCAGCAGCGTGGGATTTAATGGGGAGACCCAGTACTTC
CDR3aa: CASSVGFNGETQYF
abundance: few
v_gene: TRBV5-1
d_gene: NA
j_gene: TRBJ2-5

CDR3nt: TGCGCCAGCAGCTTGGGGGGCGAGGCCACGCATACGCAGTATTTT
CDR3aa: CASSLGGEATHTQYF
abundance: many
v_gene: TRBV5-1
d_gene: NA
j_gene: TRBJ2-3

CDR3nt: TGTGCCAGCAGTTACTCAATGGGGTCCGGGGAGCTGATTTTT
CDR3aa: CASSYSMGSGELIF
abundance: once
v_gene: TRBV6-5
d_gene: NA
j_gene: TRBJ2-2

CDR3nt: TGCAGCGTTAGGGGACAGACGAACACTGAAGCTTTCTTT
CDR3aa: CSVRGQTNTEAFF
abundance: few
v_gene: TRBV29-1
d_gene: TRBD1
j_gene: TRBJ1-1

CDR3nt: TGCGCCAGCAGCATGGGACAGGGTGTAGTCTCTGGAAACACCATATATTTT
CDR3aa: CASSMGQGVVSGNTIYF
abundance: NA
v_gene: TRBV5-1
d_gene: TRBD1
j_gene: TRBJ1-3

CDR3nt: TGTGCCTGGAGTGTACCCGAGGGGGAGGTGAATGAGCAGTTCTTC
CDR3aa: CAWSVPEGEVNEQFF
abundance: many
v_gene: TRBV30
d_gene: NA
j_gene: TRBJ2-1